This T cell receptor (beta chain) was profiled in a study of CD8 T cells in Susac syndrome. Sequencing of TCR beta was carried out in blood CD8+ and CD4+ T cells. Negative magnetic isolation gave CD8+ and CD4+ cells; FACS enriched CD8+ TEMRA. Study-wide results and limits: The authors acknowledged that their TCR sequencing and HLA analysis involved a relatively small number of individuals.

Note on this clonotype: Its specificity is unknown.

Random-hexamer reverse transcription was applied to roughly 0.5 to 1 ug RNA. Coverage of TCR beta CDR3 amplification by immunoSEQ multiplex PCR extended to 54 Vbeta and 13 Jbeta. MiXCR was run by TCRdb on the immunoSEQ multiplex PCR reads, yielding one entry per CDR3 protein. The table includes approximately 100,000 distinct CDR3 sequences, under 95% detected once. The receptor's source is a human donor in good health. The source material was CD8+ T cells from PBMCs.

Written as DNA, the CDR3 is TGTGCCAGCAGTGAAAGGGACCAGCCCCAGCATTTT. Amino acids: CASSERDQPQHF. The chain recombines TRBV6-1 with TRBJ1-5; TRBD1 is a possible D gene (5 bases). The CDR3 extends over 12 amino acids. The germline V gene has CDR1 MNHNS and CDR2 SASEGT. Trimming removed 2 bases from V and 7 bases from J, with 6 bases in between.